The 24 T cell receptor beta chains presented below share a single source sample, sequenced in a study of OX40 agonist ivuxolimab in advanced cancers. Data came from immunoSEQ multiplex PCR; TCRdb stores just in-frame clones and leaves some out. Of 70,000 or so clones in the sample, roughly nine tenths were seen once. The sample in question was CD4+ or CD8+ T cells sorted from blood, obtained in a trial of the OX40 agonist ivuxolimab. Source of these receptors: an adult with an advanced solid tumor such as melanoma, head and neck, liver or kidney cancer.

V usage is TRBV11-2 and J usage is TRBJ2-3, with 11 bases aligning to TRBD2. Trimming removed 1 base from V and 8 bases from J; junction bases left unmatched: 5. The CDR3 contains 15 residues. Germline assignment: CDR1 SGHAT and CDR2 FQNNGV. CDR3: CASSLGTSGGLTQYF. CDR3 coding DNA: TGTGCCAGCAGCTTAGGAACTAGCGGGGGCCTTACGCAGTATTTT.

V usage is TRBV7-5 and J usage is TRBJ2-7; TRBD1 is the table's D call, not checked against the DNA. TRBV7-5 is classified as a pseudogene. The CDR3 consists of 18 residues. The CDR3 nucleotides read TGTGCCAGAAGCTTAGCTCGGACAGGTAAGGGGGAATTGGAGGAGCAGTACTTC. It translates to CARSLARTGKGELEEQYF.

This chain uses TRBV5-4 with TRBJ2-3, with TRBD2 as a possible D gene (6 bases). This CDR3 spans 14 amino acids. Trimming stripped 4 bases from V and 6 bases from J, with 15 bases between. Germline V gene lookup returns CDR1 SGHNT and CDR2 YYREEE (reference sequence). CDR3 loop: CASSRTGGRDTQYF. The CDR3, as DNA: TGTGCCAGCAGCAGGACCGGGGGAAGGGATACGCAGTATTTT.

The V gene is TRBV15, the J gene TRBJ1-2; unclear D gene. V was pared by 0 bases and J by 7 bases, with 6 bases between. The CDR3 totals 12 residues. Germline CDR1 is LNHNV and CDR2 is YYDKDF (reference sequence). CDR3 coding DNA: TGTGCCACCAGCAGAGATTTCCGTGGCTACACCTTC. Translating it yields CATSRDFRGYTF. Supplemented by reference TRBV15 and TRBJ1-2, the full variable domain reads DAMVIQNPRYQVTQFGKPVTLSCSQTLNHNVMYWYQQKSSQAPKLLFHYYDKDFNNEADTPDNFQSRRPNTSFCFLDIRSPGLGDTAMYLCATSRDFRGYTFGSGTRLTVV.

The J gene is TRBJ2-2, the V gene TRBV9; D might be TRBD1 (6 bases). Deletions cut 5 bases from V and 1 base from J, with 6 bases between. CDR3 length equals 13 residues. CDR1 is SGDLS and CDR2 is YYNGEE in the germline V gene. This CDR3 reads CASRTGNTGELFF. The CDR3 nucleotides are TGTGCCAGCAGGACAGGGAACACCGGGGAGCTGTTTTTT.

V and J are TRBV5-1 and TRBJ2-6; no firm D call. The CDR3 runs to 15 residues. The V and J ends lost 4 bases and 0 bases respectively, with 8 bases between them. Germline CDR1 is SGHRS and CDR2 is YFSETQ. CDR3 amino acids: CASSATSSGANVLTF. CDR3 coding DNA: TGCGCCAGCAGCGCGACCAGCTCTGGGGCCAACGTCCTGACTTTC.

This rearrangement joins TRBV29-1 to TRBJ2-7, with 7 bases matching TRBD2. The CDR3 runs to 13 residues. Unmatched junction bases numbered 7, after V lost 3 bases and J lost 5 bases. Germline loops: CDR1 SQVTM, CDR2 ANQGSEA. The CDR3 DNA follows: TGCAGCGTTGAGGGCGGGAGAACGAACGAGCAGTACTTC. Translating it yields CSVEGGRTNEQYF.

The V call is TRBV5-1, the J call TRBJ2-7, with D perhaps matching TRBD1 (5 bases). The length of the CDR3 is 12 residues. The germline V and J ends were trimmed by 1 base and 6 bases, with 8 bases remaining between them. The V gene's germline CDR1 is SGHRS and CDR2 YFSETQ. This CDR3 is CASSLLQGEQYF. The CDR3, as DNA: TGCGCCAGCAGCTTGTTGCAGGGCGAGCAGTACTTC.

V is TRBV30 and J is TRBJ1-3, with 9 bases lining up with TRBD1. CDR1 is GTSNPN, CDR2 SVGIG, per germline (reference sequence). After removal of 7 bases from V and 4 bases from J, the junction contained 8 bases not matched to a gene. This CDR3 spans 14 amino acids. As DNA, the CDR3 is TGTGCCTCCCAGACAGGGGGTGCAGGAAACACCATATATTTT. This gives the protein CASQTGGAGNTIYF.

The chain joins TRBV12-2 to TRBJ2-1; the DNA was not compared with TRBD2, the D call given in the table. TRBV12-2 is a known pseudogene. CDR3 length: 17 amino acids. CDR3 coding DNA: TGTGCAAGTCGCTGTAAGACTAGCGCCAGCTCCTACAATGAGCAGTTCTTC. Its protein product is CASRCKTSASSYNEQFF.

The chain couples TRBV30 to TRBJ2-7, with D tentatively TRBD1 or TRBD2 (5 bases each). From germline, CDR1 is GTSNPN and CDR2 SVGIG (reference sequence). V was clipped by 0 bases and J by 2 bases, with 11 bases between them. The CDR3 totals 14 residues. The CDR3 DNA is TGTGCCTGGAGTGTAGGCCCGGGGCCCTACGAGCAGTACTTC. Amino acid sequence: CAWSVGPGPYEQYF.

The V gene is TRBV6-5, the J gene TRBJ2-7, with 7 bases aligning to TRBD1. Germline values: CDR1 MNHEY, CDR2 SVGAGI. Trimming cost V 6 bases and J 2 bases; bases outside gene matches: 10. The CDR3 is 15 amino acids. The CDR3 DNA reads as TGTGCCAGCAGGCGAAGGGAGACAGGGACCTACGAGCAGTACTTC. Translating it yields CASRRRETGTYEQYF.

The rearrangement links TRBV19 to TRBJ2-2; TRBD2 agrees at 7 bases. CDR3 length: 16 amino acids. CDR1 is LNHDA, CDR2 SQIVND, per germline (reference sequence). V lost 7 bases to trimming and J lost 4 bases; unmatched junction nucleotides: 12. CDR3 region: CASIQTGTGGTGELFF. In DNA form, the CDR3 reads TGTGCCAGTATTCAAACCGGGACGGGAGGCACCGGGGAGCTGTTTTTT.

This clone was seen once. V is TRBV4-2 and J is TRBJ2-1; tentative D call: TRBD2 (5 bases). The CDR3 consists of 14 residues. The V gene's germline CDR1 is LGHNA and CDR2 YNFKEQ. Between the trimmed V and J ends, which lost 1 base and 6 bases, there was a span of 10 bases. As DNA, the CDR3 is TGTGCCAGCAGCCAAGCGGGAAGGCTCAATGAGCAGTTCTTC. Protein product: CASSQAGRLNEQFF.

To note about this clone: Other DNA sequences in the same sample also yield this CDR3. The CDR3 DNA is TGTGCCAGCAGCTTGGCAGGCATGAACACTGAAGCTTTCTTT. Translated, it gives CASSLAGMNTEAFF. The gene calls are TRBV5-4 and TRBJ1-1; D gene uncertain. V was pared by 0 bases and J by 0 bases, with 6 bases between. CDR1 and CDR2 (germline): SGHNT, YYREEE (reference sequence). The CDR3 is 14 amino acids.

The V gene is TRBV30, the J gene TRBJ1-1; 7 bases align to TRBD1. The CDR3 contains 13 residues. Germline CDR1 GTSNPN, CDR2 SVGIG (reference sequence). After removal of 5 bases from V and 2 bases from J, the junction contained 5 bases not matched to a gene. For the CDR3, the DNA is TGTGCCTGGTCCGGGACAGTAAACACTGAAGCTTTCTTT. Translation: CAWSGTVNTEAFF.

The J gene is TRBJ2-1, the V gene TRBV7-9, with no clear D. In germline, CDR1 is SEHNR, CDR2 FQNEAQ (reference sequence). Trimming shortened V by 5 bases and J by 11 bases, and 10 bases separated the two germline ends. The CDR3 totals 11 residues. CDR3 sequence reads: CASSPTKKQFF. CDR3 in DNA: TGTGCCAGCAGCCCAACTAAGAAGCAGTTCTTC.

The chain carries TRBV6-4 and TRBJ1-2; TRBD1 matches 8 bases. Germline V gene lookup returns CDR1 MRHNA and CDR2 SNTAGT. CDR3 length equals 17 residues. V lost 3 bases to trimming and J lost 0 bases; unmatched junction nucleotides: 9. CDR3 coding DNA: TGTGCCAGCAGTGAGAGAACAGGGGGGGGTGCTAACTATGGCTACACCTTC. Its protein is CASSERTGGGANYGYTF.

CDR3 nucleotides: TGTGCCAGCAGTGACCACCGACAGGGTGGCTACACCTTC. Translated: CASSDHRQGGYTF. V and J are TRBV2 and TRBJ1-2, with TRBD1 matching 7 bases. The CDR3 runs 13 residues. V lost 3 bases, J lost 7 bases, and 5 bases stayed unmatched. Germline V CDR1 and CDR2: SNHLY, FYNNEI.

The gene calls are TRBV29-1 and TRBJ2-2; D uncertain. This CDR3 spans 13 amino acids. The V gene's germline CDR1 is SQVTM and CDR2 ANQGSEA. V was pared by 5 bases and J by 0 bases, with 7 bases between. The CDR3 region is CSVSRSNTGELFF. The CDR3 DNA follows: TGCAGCGTTAGTCGGTCGAACACCGGGGAGCTGTTTTTT.

This chain joins TRBV19 and TRBJ2-6; TRBD1 matches at 7 bases. Unmatched junction bases numbered 6, after V lost 4 bases and J lost 0 bases. This CDR3 has 17 amino acids. Germline CDR1 LNHDA, CDR2 SQIVND (reference sequence). CDR3 in amino acids: CASSRQGVPSGANVLTF. The CDR3 coding sequence is TGTGCCAGTAGTAGACAGGGCGTACCCTCTGGGGCCAACGTCCTGACTTTC.

CDR3 sequence (DNA): TGTGCCAGCAGCTGGGACAGGGGAGCTGGGGCCAACGTCCTGACTTTC. Its translation is CASSWDRGAGANVLTF. The J gene is TRBJ2-6, the V gene TRBV5-6, with 10 bases fitting TRBD1. V shed 3 bases and J 2 bases; nucleotides not matched to a gene: 2. Germline V lookup: CDR1 SGHDT, CDR2 YYEEEE. The length of the CDR3 is 16 residues.

In its sample, this clone was seen once. This sequence joins TRBV18 and TRBJ1-1, with D perhaps matching TRBD1 (5 bases). The germline V and J ends were trimmed by 2 bases and 0 bases, with 13 bases remaining between them. Germline V gene sequence: CDR1 KGHSH, CDR2 LQKENI. The CDR3 length is 16 residues. CDR3 nucleotide sequence: TGTGCCAGCTCACCAGGAGTCCCAGGGATGAACACTGAAGCTTTCTTT. Translation: CASSPGVPGMNTEAFF.

The V gene is TRBV7-2, the J gene TRBJ1-1; D call uncertain. The V end was cut by 1 base, the J end by 10 bases, with 10 bases between. The CDR3 has 12 amino acids. CDR1 is SGHTA and CDR2 is FQGNSA in the germline V gene. In DNA form, the CDR3 reads TGTGCCAGCAGCTTAGGTCGGGTTGCAGCTTTCTTT. Translated, it gives CASSLGRVAAFF.